The 30 T cell receptor beta chains below come from one sample, sequenced in a study of T cell repertoires in cytomegalovirus infection. TCRdb passed the reads through MiXCR, listing each CDR3 protein once. The sample has roughly 100,000 distinct CDR3 sequences; approximately 17% are singletons. Sequencing was done on a sample of PBMCs. These receptors were collected from a human donor in good health (CMV status not recorded). Some clones in this sample may be carry-over from other donors' samples.

There are many counts of this clonotype. The chain combines TRBV6-2 or TRBV6-3 with TRBJ2-3; D uncertain. V was pared by 5 bases and J by 1 base, with 13 bases between. Germline V lookup: CDR1 MNHEY, CDR2 SVGEGT. The CDR3 loop spans 15 amino acids. The DNA of the CDR3 is TGTGCCAGCAGTGAACGCCGGATAGGCACAGATACGCAGTATTTT. This encodes CASSERRIGTDTQYF.

V is TRBV20-1 and J is TRBJ2-5; possible D gene TRBD1, 5 bases. The CDR3 consists of 12 residues. Germline loops: CDR1 DFQATT, CDR2 SNEGSKA (reference sequence). The V and J ends lost 6 bases and 5 bases respectively, with 13 bases between them. The CDR3, as DNA: TGCAGTGCCATCGTTGGGGCGGAGACCCAGTACTTC. This gives the protein CSAIVGAETQYF.

At least ten counts were recorded for this clonotype. The V call is TRBV7-2, the J call TRBJ2-2, with TRBD1 identical over 7 bases. Germline V gene sequence: CDR1 SGHTA, CDR2 FQGNSA. CDR3 size: 12 residues. After removal of 4 bases from V and 10 bases from J, the junction contained 3 bases not matched to a gene. The CDR3 sequence is CASSYDREELFF. The CDR3 region has the DNA TGTGCCAGCAGCTACGACAGGGAGGAGCTGTTTTTT. The entire variable domain, with the rest obtained from reference TRBV7-2 and TRBJ2-2, is as follows: GAGVSQSPSNKVTEKGKDVELRCDPISGHTALYWYRQSLGQGLEFLIYFQGNSAPDKSGLPSDRFSAERTGGSVSTLTIQRTQQEDSAVYLCASSYDREELFFGEGSRLTVL.

This clonotype showed up many times. The CDR3 is CASSLSFAGDGELFF. As DNA, the CDR3 is TGTGCCAGCAGCTTAAGCTTTGCGGGGGACGGGGAGCTGTTTTTT. The rearrangement links TRBV7-8 to TRBJ2-2; the match to TRBD2 covers 7 bases. The germline gives CDR1 SGHVS, CDR2 FQNEAQ. V trimming: 2 bases; J trimming: 7 bases; junction bases outside the gene matches: 7. This CDR3 is built from 15 residues.

This clonotype has only a few counts. Written as DNA, the CDR3 is TGCAGTGCTAACAACGACGGGGGACAGGGGGGGAATGAAAAACTGTTTTTT. It codes for CSANNDGGQGGNEKLFF. The rearrangement uses TRBV20-1 and TRBJ1-4; 11 bases align to TRBD1. The trim removed 4 bases at V and 5 bases at J, leaving 12 bases unmatched. This CDR3 is built from 17 residues. CDR1 and CDR2 (germline): DFQATT, SNEGSKA (reference sequence).

This clonotype was detected ten times or more. The chain is built from TRBV12-5 and TRBJ1-2; D remains unclear. The germline V gene encodes CDR1 LGHNT and CDR2 FRNRAP. The length of the CDR3 is 12 residues. Trimming removed 5 bases from V and 1 base from J, with 5 bases in between. The DNA for the CDR3 is TGTGCTAGTGGTGTGGGTAACTATGGCTACACCTTC. This encodes CASGVGNYGYTF.

This chain's CDR3 is CASTWTAAGNTIYF. The CDR3 DNA follows: TGTGCCAGTACCTGGACCGCGGCTGGAAACACCATATATTTT. This chain joins TRBV19 and TRBJ1-3; D unclear. Germline V gives CDR1 LNHDA, CDR2 SQIVND (reference sequence). V was shortened by 7 bases and J by 2 bases, with 12 bases between the two germline ends. The CDR3 sequence is 14 residues long.

The CDR3 region has the DNA TGTGCCAGCAGTGATACAGGGGGCTCTGGAAACACCATATATTTT. Translation: CASSDTGGSGNTIYF. The V gene is TRBV6-6, the J gene TRBJ1-3, with TRBD1 matching 8 bases. Trimming at V came to 5 bases and at J to 0 bases, leaving 3 bases not matched to a gene. This CDR3 has 15 residues. The germline CDR1 and CDR2 sequences are MNHNY and SVGAGI (reference sequence).

This clonotype was observed many times. The genes are TRBV18 and TRBJ2-7; tentative D call: TRBD2 (6 bases). V lost 6 bases to trimming and J lost 6 bases, with 12 bases between them. CDR1 is KGHSH, CDR2 LQKENI, per germline. The CDR3 length is 12 residues. Here the CDR3 DNA reads TGTGCCAGCTCCCCGACTAGGGGCGAGCAGTACTTC. This sequence encodes CASSPTRGEQYF.

The gene calls are TRBV29-1 and TRBJ1-2, with D perhaps matching TRBD1 (6 bases). The CDR3 has 14 amino acids. The V and J ends lost 6 bases and 0 bases respectively, with 14 bases between them. CDR1 is SQVTM and CDR2 is ANQGSEA in the germline V gene. For the CDR3, the DNA is TGCAGCGTCATTCAAGGGGGGCCTAACTATGGCTACACCTTC. It codes for CSVIQGGPNYGYTF.

V and J are TRBV3-1 and TRBJ1-4; tentative D call: TRBD1 (6 bases). V shed 7 bases and J shed 0 bases, with 30 bases lying between them. There are 21 residues in the CDR3. Germline V CDR1 and CDR2: LGHDT, YNNKEL (reference sequence). The CDR3 here is CASTLWVGTGIEGATNEKLFF. CDR3 DNA: TGTGCCAGCACCCTATGGGTTGGTACAGGGATCGAGGGCGCAACTAATGAAAAACTGTTTTTT.

This chain uses TRBV20-1 with TRBJ2-1; 8 nucleotides align to TRBD1. Germline CDR1 is DFQATT and CDR2 is SNEGSKA (reference sequence). Trimming cost V 1 base and J 10 bases; bases outside gene matches: 6. This CDR3 comprises 13 residues. The CDR3: CSARAGGPGEQFF. In DNA form, the CDR3 reads TGCAGTGCTAGAGCAGGGGGCCCCGGGGAGCAGTTCTTC.

This clonotype has ten or more counts. The chain combines TRBV7-6 with TRBJ2-2, with 15 positions matching TRBD2. From germline, CDR1 is SGHVS and CDR2 FNYEAQ. The V and J ends lost 7 bases and 2 bases, in that order; junction bases with no gene match: 5. This CDR3 is 17 amino acids long. The DNA for the CDR3 is TGTGCCAGCAACCCGGGACTAGCGGGGGGAAACACCGGGGAGCTGTTTTTT. Translation: CASNPGLAGGNTGELFF.

This clonotype was recorded at least ten times. The chain uses TRBV12-3 or TRBV12-4 and TRBJ2-7, with TRBD1 matching over 7 bases. The CDR3 is 14 amino acids. Trimming took 7 bases from V and 4 from J; bases not matched to a gene: 10. CDR3 bases: TGTGCCAGCACTTTGACAGGGACAACTTACGAGCAGTACTTC. Protein sequence: CASTLTGTTYEQYF.

The table lists this clonotype with a few counts. This chain links TRBV20-1 with TRBJ1-6; tentative D call: TRBD1 (5 bases). Trimming took 1 base from V and 9 from J, leaving 13 bases between them. Germline V lookup: CDR1 DFQATT, CDR2 SNEGSKA (reference sequence). The CDR3 is 14 residues long. The CDR3 protein is CSARVEGSSSPLHF. The CDR3 DNA reads as TGCAGTGCTAGAGTAGAGGGGAGTAGTTCACCCCTCCACTTT.

Note on this clonotype: One base away lies a much larger clone, so this may be a sequencing read error. The chain carries TRBV7-9 and TRBJ2-1, with D unclear. Per the germline V gene, CDR1 is SEHNR and CDR2 is FQNEAQ (reference sequence). V was shortened by 5 bases and J by 9 bases, with 8 bases between the two germline ends. This CDR3 contains 11 residues. The CDR3 is CASSRSSEQFF. The CDR3, as DNA: TGTGCCAGCAGCCGATCTAGTGAGCAGTTCTTC.

This clonotype was detected only a few times. The chain has TRBV13 and TRBJ2-7, with D maybe TRBD1 (7 bases). This CDR3 is 17 amino acids long. The V gene's germline CDR1 is PRHDT and CDR2 FYEKMQ (reference sequence). Between the trimmed V and J ends, which lost 2 bases and 0 bases, there was a span of 17 bases. The CDR3 here is CASSLTARGASSYEQYF. The DNA for the CDR3 is TGTGCCAGCAGCTTAACGGCCAGGGGGGCTAGCTCCTACGAGCAGTACTTC.

At least ten counts were recorded for this clonotype. CDR3 region: CASSPGQGETQYF. As DNA, the CDR3 is TGTGCCAGCAGCCCGGGACAGGGGGAGACCCAGTACTTC. V and J are TRBV7-2 and TRBJ2-5; 10 bases are shared with TRBD1. Per germline, CDR1 SGHTA and CDR2 FQGNSA. The CDR3 sequence is 13 residues long. Unmatched junction bases numbered 2, after V lost 5 bases and J lost 5 bases.

The rearrangement links TRBV29-1 to TRBJ1-1; D is unresolved. The CDR3 length is 10 residues. V lost 1 base and J 7 bases, leaving 4 bases between the germline ends. CDR1 SQVTM and CDR2 ANQGSEA come from the germline V gene. This chain's CDR3 is CSVEGFEAFF. The CDR3 region has the DNA TGCAGCGTTGAAGGATTTGAAGCTTTCTTT.

The J gene is TRBJ2-2, the V gene TRBV5-1; maybe TRBD1 (6 bases). The CDR3 runs to 14 residues. Germline CDR1 reads SGHRS; CDR2 reads YFSETQ. V dropped 3 bases and J dropped 4 bases, with 10 bases sitting between them. CDR3 DNA sequence: TGCGCCAGCAGCTCCGGGACAACCACCGGGGAGCTGTTTTTT. This translates into CASSSGTTTGELFF.

There are a few counts of this clonotype. The chain uses TRBV6-6 and TRBJ1-2, with TRBD1 matching 7 bases. Per germline, CDR1 MNHNY and CDR2 SVGAGI (reference sequence). This CDR3 region has 15 residues. The V segment lost 4 bases and the J segment 5 bases; nucleotides outside the gene matches: 10. The CDR3 region is CASSLPGQSLYGYTF. CDR3 sequence (DNA): TGTGCCAGCAGTTTGCCGGGACAGTCACTTTATGGCTACACCTTC.

The chain employs TRBV12-3 or TRBV12-4 and TRBJ2-7; D may be TRBD2 (6 bases). This CDR3 is built from 16 residues. V was cut by 1 base and J by 5 bases, with 18 bases left in between. CDR3 amino acids: CASSLVPGGEYDEQYF. The CDR3 DNA reads TGTGCCAGCAGTTTAGTTCCAGGCGGGGAGTATGACGAGCAGTACTTC.

This clonotype came up a few times. The CDR3 DNA follows: TGTGCCAGCAGTTACGGGGAACTAGCCAAAAACATTCAGTACTTC. Its protein is CASSYGELAKNIQYF. This chain uses TRBV6-6 with TRBJ2-4; D unclear. CDR1 and CDR2 (germline): MNHNY, SVGAGI (reference sequence). The V and J ends lost 2 bases and 0 bases respectively, with 8 bases between them. The CDR3 runs to 15 residues.

This clonotype has only a few counts. The chain is built from TRBV6-6 and TRBJ1-2; 7 bases align to TRBD1. V dropped 11 bases and J dropped 4; count of bases not matched to a gene: 7. CDR1 MNHNY and CDR2 SVGAGI come from the germline V gene (reference sequence). The CDR3 extends over 12 amino acids. The CDR3 DNA follows: TGTGCCTCCGGCCGGGACAGCTATGGCTACACCTTC. It is translated as CASGRDSYGYTF.

V gene TRBV5-5 combines with J gene TRBJ2-7; no reliable D call. The germline V gene has CDR1 SGHKS and CDR2 YYEKEE (reference sequence). The CDR3 runs to 15 residues. Trimming stripped 3 bases from V and 1 base from J, with 14 bases between. The CDR3 spells CASSSQRYGSYEQYF. The CDR3, as DNA: TGTGCCAGCAGCTCGCAACGGTACGGTTCCTACGAGCAGTACTTC. The full variable domain, its missing parts supplied by reference TRBV5-5 and TRBJ2-7, is DAGVTQSPTHLIKTRGQQVTLRCSPISGHKSVSWYQQVLGQGPQFIFQYYEKEERGRGNFPDRFSARQFPNYSSELNVNALLLGDSALYLCASSSQRYGSYEQYFGPGTRLTVT.

Points on this clonotype: Possible read error: a much larger clone is one base away. V is TRBV7-3 and J is TRBJ2-5; weak D call: TRBD1 (10 bases). Germline loops: CDR1 SGHTA, CDR2 FQGTGA. Trimming removed 5 bases from V and 3 bases from J, with 16 bases in between. The CDR3 runs to 15 residues. For the CDR3, the DNA is TGTGCCAGCAGCCTAGCGGGACAGGGGAAAGAGACCCAGTACTTC. Its protein is CASSLAGQGKETQYF.

The rearrangement links TRBV7-8 to TRBJ2-3, with D tentatively TRBD2 (5 bases). Germline values: CDR1 SGHVS, CDR2 FQNEAQ. The CDR3 sequence is 14 residues long. Trimming removed 3 bases from V and 4 bases from J, with 11 bases in between. The CDR3 bases are TGTGCCAGCAGCTTCGACCCCGGGGCAGATACGCAGTATTTT. Translated: CASSFDPGADTQYF.

This clonotype has ten or more counts. V gene TRBV5-1 combines with J gene TRBJ2-1, with D tentatively TRBD1 (5 bases). The V end lost 0 bases, the J end lost 4 bases, and 11 bases lay between the germline ends. The CDR3 extends over 15 amino acids. Germline values: CDR1 SGHRS, CDR2 YFSETQ. The CDR3 DNA follows: TGCGCCAGCAGCTTGGTGCAGGGTTCATACAATGAGCAGTTCTTC. Amino acids: CASSLVQGSYNEQFF.

This clonotype was seen repeatedly, ten times or more. The chain uses TRBV7-6 and TRBJ2-3; 10 bases agree with TRBD2. V shed 6 bases and J 6 bases; nucleotides not matched to a gene: 6. The CDR3 loop spans 14 amino acids. Germline CDR1 reads SGHVS; CDR2 reads FNYEAQ. The CDR3 loop reads CASSAAGGQDTQYF. CDR3 sequence (DNA): TGTGCCAGCAGTGCAGCGGGGGGGCAGGATACGCAGTATTTT.

This clonotype came up a few times. The V and J genes are TRBV7-4 and TRBJ2-5; 14 bases align to TRBD2. The trim removed 5 bases at V and 4 bases at J, leaving 9 bases unmatched. CDR3 length: 17 residues. Germline values: CDR1 SGHVT, CDR2 SQSDAQ. CDR3 region: CASSKRLAGGRRETQYF. The CDR3, as DNA: TGTGCCAGCAGCAAACGACTAGCGGGGGGGAGAAGAGAGACCCAGTACTTC.